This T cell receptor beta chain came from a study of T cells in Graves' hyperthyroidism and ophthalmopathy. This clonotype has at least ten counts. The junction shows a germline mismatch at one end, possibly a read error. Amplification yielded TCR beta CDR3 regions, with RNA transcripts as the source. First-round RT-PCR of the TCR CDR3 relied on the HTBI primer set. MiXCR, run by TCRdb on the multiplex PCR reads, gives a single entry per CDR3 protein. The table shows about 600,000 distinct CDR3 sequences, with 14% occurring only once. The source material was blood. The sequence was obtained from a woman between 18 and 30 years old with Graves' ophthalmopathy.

The CDR3 spells CASSQAQNTEAFF. As DNA, the CDR3 is TGCGCCAGCAGCCAAGCTCAGAACACAGAAGCTTTCTTT. This sequence joins TRBV4-1 and TRBJ1-1, with D unresolved. Germline loops: CDR1 MGHRA, CDR2 YSYEKL. This CDR3 comprises 13 residues.